A single sample gave rise to the 10 T cell receptor beta chains below, sequenced in a study of Tregs in tolerant kidney transplant recipients. Only in-frame clones appear in the TCRdb table, and some are missing; sequencing was by immunoSEQ multiplex PCR. Here the sample spans some 80,000 clones, around 98% being singletons. The source was CD4+ T cells from blood, collected before the transplant. The receptors originated from a human donor who received a combined kidney and bone marrow transplant.

J is TRBJ2-2 and V is TRBV6-1, with a possible D match to TRBD2 (6 bases). The V gene's germline CDR1 is MNHNS and CDR2 SASEGT. The CDR3 length is 13 residues. V lost 3 bases and J 5 bases, leaving 7 bases between the germline ends. The CDR3 nucleotides read TGTGCCAGCAGTGATCGGGGGACCGGGGAGCTGTTTTTT. Its translation: CASSDRGTGELFF.

This clone is a singleton in its sample. The V gene is TRBV2, the J gene TRBJ2-1; the D gene is possibly TRBD2 (5 bases). This CDR3 comprises 14 residues. Trimming removed 8 bases at V and 0 bases at J, with 11 bases between. The germline V gene has CDR1 SNHLY and CDR2 FYNNEI. The CDR3 loop is CASLSESSYNEQFF. The CDR3 DNA reads TGTGCCAGCCTTAGCGAATCCTCCTACAATGAGCAGTTCTTC.

J is TRBJ1-1 and V is TRBV18; TRBD1 agrees at 9 bases. CDR1 KGHSH and CDR2 LQKENI come from the germline V gene. The V segment lost 11 bases and the J segment 4 bases; nucleotides outside the gene matches: 17. The CDR3 consists of 16 residues. The CDR3 spells CAGPGQGRLGGTEAFF. CDR3 in DNA: TGTGCCGGACCGGGACAGGGCCGTTTAGGGGGCACTGAAGCTTTCTTT.

The V and J genes are TRBV7-2 and TRBJ2-7; D is ambiguous. The germline V gene has CDR1 SGHTA and CDR2 FQGNSA. V lost 1 base to trimming and J lost 1 base, with 8 bases between them. There are 14 residues in the CDR3. Written as DNA, the CDR3 is TGTGCCAGCAGCTTAGAACCGGGTTCCTACGAGCAGTACTTC. Translating it yields CASSLEPGSYEQYF. Combining the CDR3 with reference TRBV7-2 and TRBJ2-7 gives the whole variable domain GAGVSQSPSNKVTEKGKDVELRCDPISGHTALYWYRQSLGQGLEFLIYFQGNSAPDKSGLPSDRFSAERTGGSVSTLTIQRTQQEDSAVYLCASSLEPGSYEQYFGPGTRLTVT.

This chain joins TRBV19 and TRBJ1-5, with TRBD1 matching over 7 bases. V shed 6 bases and J 5 bases; nucleotides not matched to a gene: 7. Germline V lookup: CDR1 LNHDA, CDR2 SQIVND (reference sequence). The CDR3 loop spans 14 amino acids. CDR3 loop: CASSLVTGHQPQHF. In DNA form, the CDR3 reads TGTGCCAGTAGCCTGGTGACAGGGCATCAGCCCCAGCATTTT.

The V gene is TRBV9, the J gene TRBJ1-5; D is unresolved. CDR1 is SGDLS, CDR2 YYNGEE, per germline. Trimming left V 4 bases short and J 1 base short, with 9 bases between. CDR3 length: 14 residues. The CDR3 loop is CASSRPGSNQPQHF. The CDR3 nucleotides are TGTGCCAGCAGCCGACCAGGCAGCAATCAGCCCCAGCATTTT.

V usage is TRBV5-1 and J usage is TRBJ2-3; a weak D match, TRBD2 (6 bases). CDR3 size: 15 residues. Trimming removed 0 bases at V and 5 bases at J, with 13 bases between. Germline CDR1 and CDR2: SGHRS and YFSETQ. The CDR3 coding sequence is TGCGCCAGCAGCTTGGAAGGGACTCTAGGAGATACGCAGTATTTT. This encodes CASSLEGTLGDTQYF.

CDR3 bases: TGTGCCTGGGACAGGGTCGTTCGGACTGAAGCTTTCTTT. Translation gives CAWDRVVRTEAFF. The chain carries TRBV30 and TRBJ1-1, with 7 bases aligning to TRBD1. V dropped 5 bases and J dropped 5; count of bases not matched to a gene: 8. The CDR3 is made up of 13 amino acids. CDR1 is GTSNPN, CDR2 SVGIG, per germline (reference sequence).

This clone has just one count. The rearrangement joins TRBV4-3 to TRBJ1-2; D remains ambiguous. V was trimmed by 0 bases and J by 6 bases, leaving 14 bases between them. The CDR3 has 15 residues. Germline values: CDR1 LGHNA, CDR2 YSLEER. The CDR3 DNA reads as TGCGCCAGCAGCCAAGATCCGGTACCACGCGATGGCTACACCTTC. Its translation is CASSQDPVPRDGYTF.

The chain is built from TRBV27 and TRBJ2-7, with 8 bases that match TRBD1. The CDR3 extends over 14 amino acids. With V trimmed by 7 bases and J by 4 bases, 9 bases remained unmatched. In germline, CDR1 is MNHEY, CDR2 SMNVEV (reference sequence). CDR3 region: CASTNRQGFYEQYF. In DNA, the CDR3 is TGTGCCAGCACTAACAGACAGGGGTTTTACGAGCAGTACTTC.